The sample holds a few counts of the clone carrying this T cell receptor (beta chain). RNA was extracted with the RNeasy kit, and a quantity of 0.5 to 1 ug was reverse transcribed using random hexamers. The CDR3 of TCR beta was amplified by immunoSEQ multiplex PCR across 54 Vbeta and 13 Jbeta. MiXCR, applied by TCRdb to the immunoSEQ multiplex PCR reads, yields one record per CDR3 protein. The sample contains fewer than 200,000 distinct CDR3 sequences, just under 95% of which appear only once. The data are from a study of CD8 T cells in Susac syndrome. High-throughput TCR beta sequencing covered peripheral CD8+ and CD4+ T cells. TEMRA cells were enriched by FACS, and CD4+ and CD8+ T cells were negatively isolated. This CDR3 is built from 13 residues. CDR1 SGHTA and CDR2 FQGNSA come from the germline V gene. The V gene lost 4 bases and the J gene lost 2 bases, with 8 bases spanning the gap.

This sequence originates from a human donor in good health. This chain uses TRBV7-2 with TRBJ2-5, with a tentative D call TRBD2 (6 bases). Sequencing input: CD4+ T cells from PBMCs. This chain's CDR3 is CASSWDSQETQYF. CDR3 coding DNA: TGTGCCAGCAGCTGGGACTCACAAGAGACCCAGTACTTC.